Listed below are T cell receptor beta chains from one sample, sequenced in a study of blood T cell repertoires in COVID-19. Sequencing used immunoSEQ multiplex PCR; TCRdb keeps in-frame clones, though not all of them. Altogether about 28,000 clones are present, about 85% being singletons, with the ten largest covering 20% to 30%. The sequenced sample consisted of peripheral blood. All receptors come from a human donor in a cohort sampled during active COVID-19. CDR3s include the opening cysteine and the closing phenylalanine or tryptophan.

CASSSSGPEQYF	TRBV11-2	TRBJ2-7
CASSVVGGGLGSYNEQFF	TRBV9	TRBJ2-1
CASSLWASGGSSSYNEQFF	TRBV7-9	TRBJ2-1
CASILRWTYTGELFF	TRBV6-6	TRBJ2-2
CASSPGTGGLVRTGELFF	TRBV5-1	TRBJ2-2
CASSYSYSNQPQHF	TRBV6-2/TRBV6-3	TRBJ1-5
CASSFLGGGRDSPLHF	TRBV7-9	TRBJ1-6
CATKRAYAPYEQYF	TRBV28	TRBJ2-7
CASSQQENTEAFF	TRBV11-3	TRBJ1-1
CASSQVGGGGYGYTF	TRBV4-1	TRBJ1-2
CASSLNSGVYNEQFF	TRBV19	TRBJ2-1
CASSIGPGDGYGYTF	TRBV19	TRBJ1-2
CASSFFNRAVIALHF	TRBV28	TRBJ1-6
CASSQERGQVNSPLHF	TRBV4-2	TRBJ1-6
CASSQNLQGAGNEKLFF	TRBV7-2	TRBJ1-4
CASSLGGTARSDYGYTF	TRBV7-7	TRBJ1-2
CASSTRQGTTYNEQFF	TRBV7-9	TRBJ2-1
CASSDGTGDPNTGELFF	TRBV6-1	TRBJ2-2
CASSQHGNTEAFF	TRBV14	TRBJ1-1
CASSQGLRATGYTF	TRBV14	TRBJ1-2
CASSQDGGAPYEQYF	TRBV4-2	TRBJ2-7
CASSMVGGNQPQHF	TRBV19	TRBJ1-5
CASSFFLGQETQYF	TRBV28	TRBJ2-5
CASSPARAGREDTQYF	TRBV5-8	TRBJ2-3
CASSLTGGQGAYGYTF	TRBV5-1	TRBJ1-2
CASSSGQGFYNSPLHF	TRBV7-9	TRBJ1-6